The 15 T cell receptor beta chains reported below all come from one sample, sequenced in a study of shared clonotypes between healthy human individuals (TCRdb year 2020). CD8 naive samples were obtained by positive selection for CCR7 among CD45RO-negative cells, yielding a CD45RA+CCR7+ population from which TemRA cells were excluded. Library construction relied on the immunoSEQ multiplex PCR assay. TCRdb provides this immuneACCESS table in a form limited to in-frame rearrangements. Some clones are lacking; in checked studies, under half of them reflect an unresolved V gene, and why the rest are absent is not known. In all, the sample holds around 1.9 million clones, and around 93% of those were seen once. Approximately 1.7% of the sample is taken by the ten largest. Sequenced input: naive CD8+ T cells from PBMCs. The meaning of the sample's cell subset or site label: CD45RA+CCR7+. These receptors came from a man aged 18 to 29 in good health. Some clones in this sample may be carry-over from other donors' samples.

V and J are TRBV27 and TRBJ2-2, with D possibly being TRBD1 or TRBD2 (5 bases each). This CDR3 is 16 amino acids long. The germline CDR1 and CDR2 sequences are MNHEY and SMNVEV (reference sequence). Trimming left V 7 bases short and J 1 base short, with 16 bases between. The CDR3 coding sequence is TGTGCCAGCAAGACCCGGGGCAGGGTGAACACCGGGGAGCTGTTTTTT. This encodes CASKTRGRVNTGELFF.

The J gene is TRBJ2-7, the V gene TRBV7-9, with a possible D match to TRBD1 (5 bases). V dropped 2 bases and J dropped 2 bases, with 16 bases sitting between them. The germline CDR1 and CDR2 sequences are SEHNR and FQNEAQ (reference sequence). The CDR3 runs to 16 residues. The CDR3 loop reads CASSLHPGQGPYEQYF. Written as DNA, the CDR3 is TGTGCCAGCAGCTTACATCCCGGGCAGGGCCCCTACGAGCAGTACTTC. Full variable domain (outside the CDR3, taken from reference TRBV7-9 and TRBJ2-7): DTGVSQNPRHKITKRGQNVTFRCDPISEHNRLYWYRQTLGQGPEFLTYFQNEAQLEKSRLLSDRFSAERPKGSFSTLEIQRTEQGDSAMYLCASSLHPGQGPYEQYFGPGTRLTVT.

V and J are TRBV6-5 and TRBJ1-1; D remains unclear. The length of the CDR3 is 15 residues. Trimming cost V 2 bases and J 0 bases, with 10 bases left between them. Germline loops: CDR1 MNHEY, CDR2 SVGAGI. The CDR3 bases are TGTGCCAGCAGTTACGAAACGGACCTGAACACTGAAGCTTTCTTT. Protein sequence: CASSYETDLNTEAFF.

The chain couples TRBV10-3 to TRBJ1-2, with TRBD1 matching over 9 bases. The germline gives CDR1 ENHRY, CDR2 SYGVKD. V was clipped by 7 bases and J by 4 bases; unmatched bases: 10. The CDR3 has 15 residues. The CDR3 DNA reads TGTGCCATCATGGAGGGACAGGGACTTCTCTATGGCTACACCTTC. As protein: CAIMEGQGLLYGYTF.

The rearrangement uses TRBV9 and TRBJ2-2; D gene ambiguous. V lost 3 bases and J lost 9, with 3 bases in between. The CDR3 is 10 amino acids. The V gene's germline CDR1 is SGDLS and CDR2 YYNGEE. As DNA, the CDR3 is TGTGCCAGCAGCGGGCGGGAGCTGTTTTTT. Residues: CASSGRELFF.

The chain is built from TRBV6-1 and TRBJ2-1; 9 bases agree with TRBD1. The CDR3 runs to 13 residues. CDR1 MNHNS and CDR2 SASEGT come from the germline V gene. The V and J ends lost 7 bases and 8 bases, in that order; junction bases with no gene match: 6. The CDR3 spells CASIYRGLDEQFF. The CDR3 coding sequence is TGTGCCAGCATTTACAGGGGGCTGGATGAGCAGTTCTTC.

The rearrangement uses TRBV18 and TRBJ1-2; 7 nucleotides line up with TRBD1. The V gene end was trimmed by 0 bases and the J gene end by 6 bases; junction bases not matched to a gene: 10. This CDR3 has 16 residues. Germline CDR1 is KGHSH and CDR2 is LQKENI. The DNA of the CDR3 is TGTGCCAGCTCACCACCCCCCGGGGCAGGGGGAAATGGCTACACCTTC. Protein product: CASSPPPGAGGNGYTF.

The chain has TRBV4-1 and TRBJ2-3; 7 bases are shared with TRBD2. The ends lost 2 bases at V and 1 base at J; junction bases unmatched: 6. The germline gives CDR1 MGHRA, CDR2 YSYEKL. The CDR3 has 16 amino acids. The CDR3, as DNA: TGCGCCAGCAGCCAACCGACTAGCCTACGCACAGATACGCAGTATTTT. Protein: CASSQPTSLRTDTQYF.

The chain has TRBV5-4 and TRBJ2-3; TRBD2 matches at 13 bases. The J segment lost 4 bases and the V segment lost 4 bases, leaving 12 bases of the junction unmatched. The CDR3 covers 18 residues. Germline loops: CDR1 SGHNT, CDR2 YYREEE (reference sequence). The CDR3 here is CASSPGTSGTPLADTQYF. The DNA for the CDR3 is TGTGCCAGCAGCCCAGGGACTAGCGGGACCCCTTTAGCAGATACGCAGTATTTT.

V gene TRBV5-1 combines with J gene TRBJ2-7; a weak D match, TRBD2 (5 bases). The V and J ends lost 4 bases and 2 bases respectively, with 7 bases between them. The CDR3 is 12 residues long. CDR1 SGHRS and CDR2 YFSETQ come from the germline V gene. The CDR3 sequence is CASSRGTYEQYF. In nucleotides, the CDR3 is TGCGCCAGCAGCCGGGGTACCTACGAGCAGTACTTC.

The V and J genes are TRBV5-6 and TRBJ1-6; 8 bases agree with TRBD1. This CDR3 is 19 amino acids long. After removal of 4 bases from V and 0 bases from J, the junction contained 12 bases not matched to a gene. CDR1 and CDR2 (germline): SGHDT, YYEEEE. The CDR3 region is CASSPHGSRGHSYNSPLHF. In nucleotides, the CDR3 is TGTGCCAGCAGCCCCCACGGGAGCAGGGGGCACTCCTATAATTCACCCCTCCACTTT.

This clone has a handful of counts. V is TRBV29-1 and J is TRBJ1-1; D gene ambiguous. CDR1 and CDR2 (germline): SQVTM, ANQGSEA. The ends were cut back, 0 bases at V and 8 bases at J, with 10 bases in the middle. The CDR3 sequence is 12 residues long. CDR3 loop: CSVEDRKGEAFF. For the CDR3, the DNA is TGCAGCGTTGAAGATCGGAAAGGGGAAGCTTTCTTT.

This clone appeared a single time. The chain's CDR3 is CAISESYRVGQETQYF. DNA of the CDR3: TGTGCCATCAGTGAGTCCTACAGGGTGGGGCAAGAGACCCAGTACTTC. V gene TRBV10-3 combines with J gene TRBJ2-5; perhaps TRBD1 as D (6 bases). Germline-derived CDR1 and CDR2 are ENHRY and SYGVKD. Trimming shortened V by 0 bases and J by 2 bases, and 13 bases separated the two germline ends. This CDR3 has 16 residues.

The chain recombines TRBV5-5 with TRBJ1-1; 7 nucleotides align to TRBD1. The ends lost 1 base at V and 3 bases at J; junction bases unmatched: 6. The CDR3 spans 15 residues. The germline V gene has CDR1 SGHKS and CDR2 YYEKEE (reference sequence). The CDR3 reads CASSLSWQGDTEAFF. The CDR3 bases are TGTGCCAGCAGCTTGTCTTGGCAGGGGGACACTGAAGCTTTCTTT.

The chain is built from TRBV19 and TRBJ2-1; TRBD2 aligns across 7 bases. The CDR3 runs 17 residues. The J segment lost 0 bases and the V segment lost 0 bases, leaving 5 bases of the junction unmatched. Per germline, CDR1 LNHDA and CDR2 SQIVND (reference sequence). The CDR3 is CASSIEGGSDSYNEQFF. DNA for the CDR3: TGTGCCAGTAGTATAGAGGGAGGGTCGGACTCCTACAATGAGCAGTTCTTC.